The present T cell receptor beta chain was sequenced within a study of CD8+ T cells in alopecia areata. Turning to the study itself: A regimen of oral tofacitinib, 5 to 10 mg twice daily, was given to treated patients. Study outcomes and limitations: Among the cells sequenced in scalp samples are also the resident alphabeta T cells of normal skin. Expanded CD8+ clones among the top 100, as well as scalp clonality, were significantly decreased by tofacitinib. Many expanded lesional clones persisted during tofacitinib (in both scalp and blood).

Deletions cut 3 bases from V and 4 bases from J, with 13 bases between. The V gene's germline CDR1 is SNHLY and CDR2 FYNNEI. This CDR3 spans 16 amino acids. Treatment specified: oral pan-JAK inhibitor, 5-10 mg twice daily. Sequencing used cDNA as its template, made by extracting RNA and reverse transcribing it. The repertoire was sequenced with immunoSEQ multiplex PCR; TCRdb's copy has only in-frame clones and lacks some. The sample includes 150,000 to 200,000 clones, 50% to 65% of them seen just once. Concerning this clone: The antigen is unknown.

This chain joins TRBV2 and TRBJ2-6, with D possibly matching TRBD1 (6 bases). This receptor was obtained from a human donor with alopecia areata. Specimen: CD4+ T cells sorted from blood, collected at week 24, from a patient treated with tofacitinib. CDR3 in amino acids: CASSDYRAIGANVLTF. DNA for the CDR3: TGTGCCAGCAGTGATTACAGGGCGATAGGGGCCAACGTCCTGACTTTC. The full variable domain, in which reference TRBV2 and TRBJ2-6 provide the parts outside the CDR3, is EPEVTQTPSHQVTQMGQEVILRCVPISNHLYFYWYRQILGQKVEFLVSFYNNEISEKSEIFDDQFSVERPDGSNFTLKIRSTKLEDSAMYFCASSDYRAIGANVLTFGAGSRLTVL.